The clone carrying this T cell receptor beta chain came up a few times. What it binds is unknown. Time point: newly diagnosed GD, antithyroid drugs for less than 3 months. Extracted PBMC RNA gave rise to the TCR library. The data were taken from a study of regulatory T cells in long-lasting Graves disease. In the study overall: Graves' patients who were just diagnosed had used antithyroid drugs for under 3 months. Study-wide results and limits: Shared public clonotypes totalled approximately 3,000 in persistent patients, compared with just under 1,000 in new patients. Favored usage of TRBV28, TRBJ1-2 and TRBJ2-5 was recorded in persistent disease.

According to the study, TCR beta libraries were built with iRepertoire HTBI primers and CDR3-region Arm-PCR. Via MiXCR, TCRdb re-called the multiplex PCR reads, giving one row per CDR3 protein. The data show hundreds of thousands of distinct CDR3 sequences, about 15% seen once. V lost 2 bases to trimming and J lost 4 bases, with 14 bases between them. Germline CDR1 is LNHNV and CDR2 is YYDKDF (reference sequence). This CDR3 has 15 residues. Another study also made use of these data, one on T cells in Graves' hyperthyroidism and ophthalmopathy. From that paper: Every diagnosis used clinical symptoms, serum thyroxine and TRAb, thyroid ultrasound and orbital computed tomography.

The TCR was taken from a woman in her thirties or forties with Graves disease. Sequenced here: peripheral blood mononuclear cells (PBMCs), sampled at new diagnosis, from a patient treated with antithyroid drugs. The V and J genes are TRBV15 and TRBJ1-2, with D maybe TRBD1 (6 bases). The CDR3 reads CATSRSNRDVYGYTF. CDR3 DNA sequence: TGTGCCACCAGCAGATCAAACAGGGATGTCTATGGCTACACCTTC.